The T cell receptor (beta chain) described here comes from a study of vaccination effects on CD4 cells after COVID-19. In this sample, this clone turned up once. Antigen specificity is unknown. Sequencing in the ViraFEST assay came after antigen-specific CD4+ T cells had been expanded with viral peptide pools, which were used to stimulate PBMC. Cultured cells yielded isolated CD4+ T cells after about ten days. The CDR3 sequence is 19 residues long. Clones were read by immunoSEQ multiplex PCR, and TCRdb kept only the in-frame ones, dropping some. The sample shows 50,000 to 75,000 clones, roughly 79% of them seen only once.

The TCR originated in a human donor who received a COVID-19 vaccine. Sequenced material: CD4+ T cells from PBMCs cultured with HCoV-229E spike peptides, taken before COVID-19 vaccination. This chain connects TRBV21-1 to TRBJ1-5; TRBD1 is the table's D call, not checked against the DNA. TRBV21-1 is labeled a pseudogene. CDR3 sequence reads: CASSKVGTGGKWSNQPQHF. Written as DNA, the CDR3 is TGTGCCAGCAGCAAAGTAGGGACAGGGGGCAAGTGGAGCAATCAGCCCCAGCATTTT.